This entry features one T cell receptor (beta chain) sequence. No antigen is known for it. The data were obtained in a study of cytomegalovirus exposure and HLA in healthy donors. This PCR relied on a set of 60 Vbeta primers and 13 Jbeta primers. Using immunoSEQ multiplex PCR, the repertoire was profiled, and TCRdb retains in-frame clones only, with some absent. Of more than 130,000 clones in the sample, about 75% were seen once. Findings of the study overall: Sequencing depth roughly uniform across donors was assumed in presence/absence analyses. The authors listed 150 to 200 TCR beta chains as cytomegalovirus-associated. The Asian-associated ancestry cluster reportedly had fewer N-insertions than the approximately 700-donor mean in a later analysis. In terms of immune exposure information, only CMV serostatus was available.

The CDR3 is 15 amino acids. Trimming shortened V by 8 bases and J by 0 bases, and 14 bases separated the two germline ends. Looked up from germline, CDR1 is LNHDA and CDR2 is SQIVND (reference sequence). Sample: PBMCs. The rearrangement links TRBV19 to TRBJ1-5; D may be TRBD1 (5 bases). The sequence was obtained from a man aged 18-30 years in good health and CMV-seronegative. The CDR3: CASSKGNPSNQPQHF. The CDR3 region has the DNA TGTGCCAGTTCGAAGGGGAACCCTAGCAATCAGCCCCAGCATTTT.